This is a list of T cell receptor beta chains from one sample in a study of identical twins. TCRdb re-derived calls from the 5' RACE reads in MiXCR, one entry per CDR3 protein. The table lists some 730,000 distinct CDR3 sequences, roughly 20% of them singletons. These data were likewise used in another study, on T cells expressing NK-cell markers.

Sequencing was done on a sample of PBMCs. The receptor set was obtained from a woman aged 18-30 years in good health. The CDR3 runs from the conserved cysteine through the conserved F or W. Each record gives: J gene, clone size, D gene, V gene, CDR3 DNA, CDR3 protein. The D gene is left open where the match is weak. The size of a clone is reported for some rows only, either as once, few or many, or as a class for expanded clones.

J gene: TRBJ2-2
clone size: few
D gene: .
V gene: TRBV7-8
CDR3 DNA: TGTGCCAGCAGCCCGACAGGTCGGGGCGGGGAGCTGTTTTTT
CDR3 protein: CASSPTGRGGELFF

J gene: TRBJ1-1
clone size: few
D gene: .
V gene: TRBV5-4
CDR3 DNA: TGTGCCAGCACCGTACCCGCGTCGGCTGAAGCTTTCTTT
CDR3 protein: CASTVPASAEAFF

J gene: TRBJ2-7
clone size: few
D gene: .
V gene: TRBV5-1
CDR3 DNA: TGCGCCAGCAGCTTGGATCCAGGGTACTCCTACGAGCAGTACTTC
CDR3 protein: CASSLDPGYSYEQYF

J gene: TRBJ1-6
clone size: .
D gene: TRBD1
V gene: TRBV20-1
CDR3 DNA: TGCAGTGCTAGAGAGACAGGGAATTCACCCCTCCACTTT
CDR3 protein: CSARETGNSPLHF

J gene: TRBJ2-7
clone size: .
D gene: TRBD1
V gene: TRBV9
CDR3 DNA: TGTGCCAGCAGCCGAGACGGCAGGGGGACCTACGAGCAGTACTTC
CDR3 protein: CASSRDGRGTYEQYF

J gene: TRBJ1-1
clone size: .
D gene: .
V gene: TRBV2
CDR3 DNA: TGTGCCAGCAGCCGCGAAGAGCTTATGAACACTGAAGCTTTCTTT
CDR3 protein: CASSREELMNTEAFF

J gene: TRBJ2-5
clone size: few
D gene: TRBD2
V gene: TRBV7-9
CDR3 DNA: TGTGCCAGCAGCTTTCTAGCGGGTGCGGGAGAGACCCAGTACTTC
CDR3 protein: CASSFLAGAGETQYF

J gene: TRBJ1-1
clone size: .
D gene: TRBD1
V gene: TRBV15
CDR3 DNA: TGTGCCACCAGCAGAGAGACAGGGGGAGCTTTCTTT
CDR3 protein: CATSRETGGAFF

J gene: TRBJ2-3
clone size: .
D gene: TRBD1
V gene: TRBV7-2
CDR3 DNA: TGTGCCAGCAGCAAGAGGGGGCCAACAGATACGCAGTATTTT
CDR3 protein: CASSKRGPTDTQYF

J gene: TRBJ1-1
clone size: .
D gene: TRBD1
V gene: TRBV10-3
CDR3 DNA: TGTGCCATCAGGGACAGGGAGGCAGTGAACACTGAAGCTTTCTTT
CDR3 protein: CAIRDREAVNTEAFF

J gene: TRBJ2-1
clone size: .
D gene: .
V gene: TRBV10-3
CDR3 DNA: TGTGCCATCAGTGAGGGAGGGCCCAATGAGCAGTTCTTC
CDR3 protein: CAISEGGPNEQFF

J gene: TRBJ2-3
clone size: .
D gene: TRBD2
V gene: TRBV6-5
CDR3 DNA: TGTGCCAGCAGTTACTCTAGGACTAGTCTGGATACGCAGTATTTT
CDR3 protein: CASSYSRTSLDTQYF

J gene: TRBJ2-3
clone size: few
D gene: TRBD1
V gene: TRBV6-1
CDR3 DNA: TGTGCCAGCAAACAGGGGGCAAGCACAGATACGCAGTATTTT
CDR3 protein: CASKQGASTDTQYF

J gene: TRBJ2-1
clone size: few
D gene: TRBD2
V gene: TRBV29-1
CDR3 DNA: TGCAGCGTCCTACTAGCGGGAGAAGGAAGTGAGCAGTTCTTC
CDR3 protein: CSVLLAGEGSEQFF

J gene: TRBJ2-3
clone size: .
D gene: .
V gene: TRBV11-2
CDR3 DNA: TGTGCCAGCAGCTTCGCTCGTGTAGATACGCAGTATTTT
CDR3 protein: CASSFARVDTQYF

J gene: TRBJ2-5
clone size: .
D gene: .
V gene: TRBV18
CDR3 DNA: TGTGCCAGCTCACCACCCATCGGCGGGAAAGAGACCCAGTACTTC
CDR3 protein: CASSPPIGGKETQYF

J gene: TRBJ1-1
clone size: few
D gene: .
V gene: TRBV5-1
CDR3 DNA: TGCGCCAGCAGGATACAGGGAGGGGATGATGCTTTCTTT
CDR3 protein: CASRIQGGDDAFF

J gene: TRBJ2-3
clone size: .
D gene: .
V gene: TRBV9
CDR3 DNA: TGTGCCAGCAGCCCCACCAGCGGTATCACAGATACGCAGTATTTT
CDR3 protein: CASSPTSGITDTQYF

J gene: TRBJ2-7
clone size: .
D gene: TRBD2
V gene: TRBV20-1
CDR3 DNA: TGCAGTGCGCACGACTGGCGACTAGCGGGCCAACTTATGGTCGAGCAGTACTTC
CDR3 protein: CSAHDWRLAGQLMVEQYF

J gene: TRBJ2-1
clone size: .
D gene: .
V gene: TRBV15
CDR3 DNA: TGTGCCACCAGCAGACAGGCCTACAATGAGCAGTTCTTC
CDR3 protein: CATSRQAYNEQFF

J gene: TRBJ2-1
clone size: .
D gene: TRBD2
V gene: TRBV11-1
CDR3 DNA: TGTGCCAGCCGGGGGGAACTATACAATGAGCAGTTCTTC
CDR3 protein: CASRGELYNEQFF

J gene: TRBJ2-3
clone size: .
D gene: .
V gene: TRBV7-9
CDR3 DNA: TGTGCCAGCAGCTTCCGGGACCCGCAGTATTTT
CDR3 protein: CASSFRDPQYF

J gene: TRBJ2-1
clone size: .
D gene: .
V gene: TRBV20-1
CDR3 DNA: TGCAGTGCTATTTCGGCCAGCTCCTACAATGAGCAGTTCTTC
CDR3 protein: CSAISASSYNEQFF

J gene: TRBJ2-1
clone size: .
D gene: .
V gene: TRBV20-1
CDR3 DNA: TGCAGTGCTAGAGGTCGGGGTGAGGACCTCTACAATGAGCAGTTCTTC
CDR3 protein: CSARGRGEDLYNEQFF

J gene: TRBJ2-7
clone size: .
D gene: TRBD2
V gene: TRBV12-3/TRBV12-4
CDR3 DNA: TGTGCCAGCAGTTTAATCGCGGGGGAGTTGTCCTACGAGCAGTACTTC
CDR3 protein: CASSLIAGELSYEQYF

J gene: TRBJ1-4
clone size: few
D gene: TRBD1
V gene: TRBV20-1
CDR3 DNA: TGCAGTGCCGCCGGGACAGGAAATGAAAAACTGTTTTTT
CDR3 protein: CSAAGTGNEKLFF

J gene: TRBJ2-3
clone size: .
D gene: .
V gene: TRBV20-1
CDR3 DNA: TGCAGTGCCGGGACCCCTAGCAGAACCACAGATACGCAGTATTTT
CDR3 protein: CSAGTPSRTTDTQYF

J gene: TRBJ2-3
clone size: .
D gene: TRBD2
V gene: TRBV5-1
CDR3 DNA: TGCGCCAGCAGTCCGGAGGGGACTAGTAATACGCAGTATTTT
CDR3 protein: CASSPEGTSNTQYF

J gene: TRBJ2-1
clone size: .
D gene: TRBD2
V gene: TRBV10-3
CDR3 DNA: TGTGCCATCATGGGCCAGCGGGGGGGCTCCAATGAGCAGTTCTTC
CDR3 protein: CAIMGQRGGSNEQFF

J gene: TRBJ2-1
clone size: few
D gene: .
V gene: TRBV5-6
CDR3 DNA: TGTGCCAGCAGCTTGGGGCAGCTCGAGCAGTTCTTC
CDR3 protein: CASSLGQLEQFF

J gene: TRBJ1-5
clone size: .
D gene: .
V gene: TRBV27
CDR3 DNA: TGTGCCAGCGGGTGGGGGACGCGCAATCAGCCCCAGCATTTT
CDR3 protein: CASGWGTRNQPQHF

J gene: TRBJ1-1
clone size: many
D gene: .
V gene: TRBV9
CDR3 DNA: TGTGCCAGCAGCGTATCTACAGGGAACACTGAAGCTTTCTTT
CDR3 protein: CASSVSTGNTEAFF

J gene: TRBJ2-7
clone size: .
D gene: .
V gene: TRBV12-3/TRBV12-4
CDR3 DNA: TGTGCCAGCAGCTATGGGCCCAGGGGTTGGTCCTACGAGCAGTACTTC
CDR3 protein: CASSYGPRGWSYEQYF